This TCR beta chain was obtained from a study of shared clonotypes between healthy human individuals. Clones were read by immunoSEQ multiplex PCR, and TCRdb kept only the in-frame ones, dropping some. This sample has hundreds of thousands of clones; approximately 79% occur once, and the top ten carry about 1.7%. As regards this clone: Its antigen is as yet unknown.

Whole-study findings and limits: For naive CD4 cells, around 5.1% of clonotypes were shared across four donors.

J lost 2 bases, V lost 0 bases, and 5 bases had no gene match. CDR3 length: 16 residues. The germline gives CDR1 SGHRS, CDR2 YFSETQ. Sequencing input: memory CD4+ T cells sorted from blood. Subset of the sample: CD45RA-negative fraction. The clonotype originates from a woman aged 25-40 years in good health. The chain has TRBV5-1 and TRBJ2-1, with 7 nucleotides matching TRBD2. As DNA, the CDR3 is TGCGCCAGCAGCTTGGAGCCTACTAGCGCCTACAATGAGCAGTTCTTC. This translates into CASSLEPTSAYNEQFF.